The source of this T cell receptor (beta chain) is a study of lymphopenia after photon versus proton radiotherapy. Regarding the study as a whole: Post-nadir TCR diversity decline inversely tracked overall survival among those who died.

In regard to this clone: The antigen remains undetermined.

Libraries were prepared by immunoSEQ multiplex PCR; TCRdb keeps only in-frame clonotypes and omits some of them. The sample carries approximately 25,000 clones, over 80% recorded once. The V segment lost 2 bases and the J segment 3 bases; nucleotides outside the gene matches: 3. This CDR3 comprises 14 residues. The V gene's germline CDR1 is SGHKS and CDR2 YYEKEE (reference sequence). This clonotype was obtained from a man between 50 and 59 years old with gastric cancer. J is TRBJ2-7 and V is TRBV5-5; 9 bases fit TRBD2. This sample comprised peripheral blood, obtained from a patient treated with photon-based radiotherapy. The DNA of the CDR3 is TGTGCCAGCAGCTTTGGACTAGCGCTCTACGAGCAGTACTTC. This codes for CASSFGLALYEQYF.